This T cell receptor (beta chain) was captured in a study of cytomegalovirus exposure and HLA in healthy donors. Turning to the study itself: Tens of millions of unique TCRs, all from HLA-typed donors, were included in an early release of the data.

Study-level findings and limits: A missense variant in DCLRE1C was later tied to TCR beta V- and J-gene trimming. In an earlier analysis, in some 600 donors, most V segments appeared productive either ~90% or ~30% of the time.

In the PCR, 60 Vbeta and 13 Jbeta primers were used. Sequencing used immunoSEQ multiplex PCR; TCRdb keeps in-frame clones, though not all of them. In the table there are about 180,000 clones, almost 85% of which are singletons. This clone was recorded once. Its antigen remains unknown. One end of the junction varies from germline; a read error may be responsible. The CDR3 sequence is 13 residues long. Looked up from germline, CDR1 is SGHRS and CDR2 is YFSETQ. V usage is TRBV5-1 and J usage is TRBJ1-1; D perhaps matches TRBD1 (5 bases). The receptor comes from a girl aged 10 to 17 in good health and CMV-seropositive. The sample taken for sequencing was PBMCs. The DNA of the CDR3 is TGCGCCAGCAGATTGGGGGAGGCCACTGAAGCTTTCTTT. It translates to CASRLGEATEAFF.